The subject of this entry is one T cell receptor beta chain. Germline V gives CDR1 SEHNR, CDR2 FQNEAQ (reference sequence). The CDR3 spans 15 residues. This specimen comes from a study of shared clonotypes between healthy human individuals. Study-level background: Contributing individuals were a couple of females and a few males aged 18 to 49.

Among the unsorted PBMC samples, replicate PCRs used around 300 ng DNA, 30,000 to 35,000 T cell genomes. Libraries were prepared by immunoSEQ multiplex PCR; TCRdb keeps only in-frame clonotypes and omits some of them. The data contain some 470,000 clones, 76% of them seen just once; the ten biggest clones take up 10% to 15%. This receptor was taken from a woman aged 35 to 49 in good health. Some clones in this sample may be carry-over from other donors' samples. V and J are TRBV7-9 and TRBJ2-5; 9 bases align to TRBD1. The J call is uncertain, as TRBJ2-7 better fits the DNA end. The sample taken for sequencing was PBMCs. CDR3 in amino acids: CASSWTRDRVGEQYF. CDR3 in DNA: TGTGCCAGCAGCTGGACGCGGGACAGGGTGGGCGAGCAGTACTTC.